This T cell receptor (beta chain) derives from a study of radiotherapy plus CTLA-4 blockade in lung cancer. Study summary: Objective responses were recorded in 15% to 20% of patients, with disease control recorded in roughly 31%.

As for this clone: The antigen remains undetermined.

General observations from the study: Radiotherapy with ipilimumab was followed by blood expansion of tumor-derived clones. Response, reportedly, was best predicted by interferon-beta along with early blood T cell clone dynamics.

Enrolled patients, whose metastatic non-small-cell lung cancer was chemo-refractory, received focal radiation plus CTLA-4 blockade with ipilimumab. Germline CDR1 and CDR2: SGHRS and YFSETQ. The CDR3 consists of 16 residues. Between the trimmed V and J ends, which lost 0 bases and 0 bases, there was a span of 13 bases. Sequencing was performed with immunoSEQ multiplex PCR; in TCRdb, only in-frame clones are kept and a portion is missing. The sample records some 98,000 clones, 80% to 85% being singletons. The source was peripheral blood, collected from a patient treated with radiotherapy plus ipilimumab. The V and J genes are TRBV5-1 and TRBJ2-7; D gene ambiguous. This sequence was found in a human donor with non-small cell lung cancer who had a partial response to radiotherapy plus ipilimumab. The CDR3 coding sequence is TGCGCCAGCAGCTTGGCCGTGGGCCTTAGCTCCTACGAGCAGTACTTC. Translating it yields CASSLAVGLSSYEQYF.